The 28 T cell receptor beta chains below come from one sample, sequenced in a study of control samples from healthy donors and cancer patients (TCRdb year 2020). Receptor amplification or capture employed the immunoSEQ multiplex PCR assay. TCRdb's version of the immuneACCESS table is confined to in-frame rearrangements and falls short of the full clone set. An unresolved V gene accounts for under half of the shortfall where checked; the remainder is of unknown origin. The sample has approximately 49,000 clones on record, approximately 89% of them singletons. The ten most abundant clones make up around 1.5% of the sample. The sequencing sample was made of PBMCs. The source of these receptors is a man aged 35 to 55 with colorectal cancer.

V usage is TRBV4-1 and J usage is TRBJ2-7; D may be TRBD1 (5 bases). The germline CDR1 and CDR2 sequences are MGHRA and YSYEKL. The V end lost 0 bases, the J end lost 3 bases, and 9 bases lay between the germline ends. CDR3 size: 14 residues. CDR3 bases: TGCGCCAGCAGCCAAGACCAGGGTTACTACGAGCAGTACTTC. Protein sequence: CASSQDQGYYEQYF.

This clone was seen only a few times. The chain is built from TRBV7-2 and TRBJ2-7; D is perhaps TRBD2 (5 bases). Trimming stripped 5 bases from V and 1 base from J, with 21 bases between. This CDR3 comprises 17 residues. Germline V gene data show CDR1 as SGHTA and CDR2 as FQGNSA. The CDR3 loop reads CASSTPDYLLDSYEQYF. The CDR3 DNA reads as TGTGCCAGCAGCACCCCCGACTACCTCCTTGATTCCTACGAGCAGTACTTC.

V gene TRBV5-1 combines with J gene TRBJ2-5; D ambiguous. With 0 bases removed from V and 11 bases from J, the gap between germline ends came to 26 bases. This CDR3 comprises 17 residues. Germline CDR1 is SGHRS and CDR2 is YFSETQ. The CDR3 nucleotides read TGCGCCAGCAGCTTGGTGGGCGGAACGGACCATGTAAAATCGCAGTACTTC. Translating gives CASSLVGGTDHVKSQYF.

V is TRBV6-2 or TRBV6-3 and J is TRBJ1-5; 7 bases match TRBD1. CDR1 and CDR2 (germline): MNHEY, SVGEGT. The J segment lost 3 bases and the V segment lost 5 bases, leaving 7 bases of the junction unmatched. The CDR3 is 15 residues long. DNA for the CDR3: TGTGCCAGCAGTCGGCGGGACAGCTACAATCAGCCCCAGCATTTT. This codes for CASSRRDSYNQPQHF.

V is TRBV6-5 and J is TRBJ2-7, with D possibly being TRBD1 or TRBD2 (5 bases each). Germline V lookup: CDR1 MNHEY, CDR2 SVGAGI. The CDR3 covers 13 residues. V was clipped by 8 bases and J by 0 bases, with 11 bases between them. Here the CDR3 DNA reads TGTGCCAGCGGCAGGGACCGCTCCTACGAGCAGTACTTC. The encoded protein is CASGRDRSYEQYF.

J is TRBJ1-5 and V is TRBV7-8, with D hard to call. Trimming shortened V by 4 bases and J by 4 bases, and 17 bases separated the two germline ends. Germline V CDR1 and CDR2: SGHVS, FQNEAQ. The CDR3 has 16 residues. The CDR3, as DNA: TGTGCCAGCAGCTCCCAGGAGGGTCTGCGTAATCAGCCCCAGCATTTT. It codes for CASSSQEGLRNQPQHF. Combining the CDR3 with reference TRBV7-8 and TRBJ1-5 gives the whole variable domain GAGVSQSPRYKVAKRGQDVALRCDPISGHVSLFWYQQALGQGPEFLTYFQNEAQLDKSGLPSDRFFAERPEGSVSTLKIQRTQQEDSAVYLCASSSQEGLRNQPQHFGDGTRLSIL.

This clone was picked up a small number of times. Because it lacks the conserved phenylalanine or tryptophan at the end, this CDR3 is likely a read error. The DNA is left out, because the CDR3 cannot be placed on it with certainty; the CDR3 is given as TCRdb lists it. J is TRBJ2-7 and V is TRBV11-3; TRBD1, as called in the table, went unchecked against the DNA. The CDR3 extends over 11 residues, inclusive of both ends. The germline gives CDR1 SGHNT, CDR2 YENEEA. This CDR3 is CASSPLGTEYL.

The chain uses TRBV5-4 and TRBJ1-2; 7 bases agree with TRBD1. Germline CDR1 SGHNT, CDR2 YYREEE (reference sequence). This CDR3 contains 17 residues. The junction had 13 bases not matched to a gene; V was cut back by 0 bases and J by 5 bases. The CDR3 region is CASSLGQGNALIYGYTF. The CDR3 DNA reads as TGTGCCAGCAGCTTGGGACAGGGAAACGCGTTGATATATGGCTACACCTTC.

The V and J genes are TRBV6-4 and TRBJ2-2; the match to TRBD2 covers 10 bases. The V and J ends lost 3 bases and 7 bases, in that order; junction bases with no gene match: 11. Germline CDR1 and CDR2: MRHNA and SNTAGT. CDR3 length equals 17 residues. The CDR3 here is CASSDGQREGQSGELFF. CDR3 nucleotide sequence: TGTGCCAGCAGTGATGGCCAGCGGGAGGGCCAGAGCGGGGAGCTGTTTTTT.

The chain uses TRBV11-3 and TRBJ2-6; TRBD1 might be the D (5 bases). Germline loops: CDR1 SGHNT, CDR2 YENEEA. The V end lost 2 bases, the J end lost 4 bases, and 9 bases lay between the germline ends. This CDR3 contains 15 residues. CDR3 DNA sequence: TGTGCCAGCAGCTTAAATCAGGGAGGGGCCAACGTCCTGACTTTC. It is translated as CASSLNQGGANVLTF. The complete variable domain, with remaining parts taken from reference TRBV11-3 and TRBJ2-6, reads EAGVVQSPRYKIIEKKQPVAFWCNPISGHNTLYWYLQNLGQGPELLIRYENEEAVDDSQLPKDRFSAERLKGVDSTLKIQPAELGDSAVYLCASSLNQGGANVLTFGAGSRLTVL.

The genes are TRBV30 and TRBJ1-5; D possibly corresponds to TRBD1 (6 bases). The germline CDR1 and CDR2 sequences are GTSNPN and SVGIG (reference sequence). V was shortened by 2 bases and J by 3 bases, with 11 bases between the two germline ends. The CDR3 runs 14 residues. Here the CDR3 DNA reads TGTGCCTGGAGTAACAGGGAGGACAATCAGCCCCAGCATTTT. It yields the protein CAWSNREDNQPQHF. Variable domain in full (rest from reference TRBV30 and TRBJ1-5): SQTIHQWPATLVQPVGSPLSLECTVEGTSNPNLYWYRQAAGRGLQLLFYSVGIGQISSEVPQNLSASRPQDRQFILSSKKLLLSDSGFYLCAWSNREDNQPQHFGDGTRLSIL.

This chain uses TRBV27 with TRBJ1-6, with 8 positions matching TRBD1. V shed 11 bases and J 4 bases; nucleotides not matched to a gene: 7. The CDR3 is 14 amino acids. Germline values: CDR1 MNHEY, CDR2 SMNVEV (reference sequence). The CDR3 DNA reads as TGTGCCGGACCGACAGGGGTTTATAATTCACCCCTCCACTTT. Translation: CAGPTGVYNSPLHF.

The chain combines TRBV7-9 with TRBJ2-1, with 8 bases that match TRBD2. This CDR3 contains 15 residues. Germline-derived CDR1 and CDR2 are SEHNR and FQNEAQ (reference sequence). Trimming at V came to 2 bases and at J to 5 bases, leaving 5 bases not matched to a gene. This CDR3 reads CASSLFPSGHNEQFF. CDR3 sequence (DNA): TGTGCCAGCAGCTTATTTCCTAGCGGGCACAATGAGCAGTTCTTC. The entire variable domain, with the rest obtained from reference TRBV7-9 and TRBJ2-1, is as follows: DTGVSQNPRHKITKRGQNVTFRCDPISEHNRLYWYRQTLGQGPEFLTYFQNEAQLEKSRLLSDRFSAERPKGSFSTLEIQRTEQGDSAMYLCASSLFPSGHNEQFFGPGTRLTVL.

The rearrangement links TRBV6-5 to TRBJ1-2, with D hard to call. The CDR3 is made up of 13 amino acids. CDR1 and CDR2 (germline): MNHEY, SVGAGI. V lost 4 bases, J lost 8 bases, and 14 bases lay in between. The CDR3 sequence: CASSSSISEGYTF. The CDR3 nucleotides are TGTGCCAGCAGTTCCTCCATTTCGGAAGGCTACACCTTC.

This clone appeared once. The chain carries TRBV4-2 and TRBJ2-2, with D perhaps matching TRBD2 (5 bases). Looked up from germline, CDR1 is LGHNA and CDR2 is YNFKEQ. Trimming cost V 3 bases and J 4 bases, with 15 bases left between them. The CDR3 has 16 amino acids. The CDR3 DNA follows: TGTGCCAGCAGCCAGGGCCCCGGGGTCACCACCGGGGAGCTGTTTTTT. This sequence encodes CASSQGPGVTTGELFF.

This chain's CDR3 is CASSTDTNNEKLFF. DNA of the CDR3: TGCGCCAGCAGCACGGACACAAATAATGAAAAACTGTTTTTT. J is TRBJ1-4 and V is TRBV5-1; D might be TRBD1 (5 bases). CDR1 and CDR2 from the germline V gene are SGHRS and YFSETQ. This CDR3 comprises 14 residues. Trimming took off 4 bases at V and 4 bases at J, with 11 bases between the two ends. Full variable domain (outside the CDR3, taken from reference TRBV5-1 and TRBJ1-4): KAGVTQTPRYLIKTRGQQVTLSCSPISGHRSVSWYQQTPGQGLQFLFEYFSETQRNKGNFPGRFSGRQFSNSRSEMNVSTLELGDSALYLCASSTDTNNEKLFFGSGTQLSVL.

This clone was seen a handful of times. V and J are TRBV6-5 and TRBJ1-1, with D tentatively TRBD1 (5 bases). V was clipped by 0 bases and J by 7 bases, with 12 bases between them. The CDR3 totals 14 residues. Germline values: CDR1 MNHEY, CDR2 SVGAGI. CDR3 amino acids: CASSYSAGGYEAFF. Here the CDR3 DNA reads TGTGCCAGCAGTTACTCGGCGGGGGGATATGAAGCTTTCTTT.

For the CDR3, the DNA is TGTGCCAGCACTCCGTATGGGGGTCCTTACGAGCAGTACTTC. As protein: CASTPYGGPYEQYF. This chain connects TRBV6-5 to TRBJ2-7; D is tentatively TRBD1 or TRBD2 (5 bases each). This CDR3 has 14 amino acids. The V gene lost 7 bases and the J gene lost 4 bases, with 17 bases spanning the gap. CDR1 MNHEY and CDR2 SVGAGI come from the germline V gene.

This chain connects TRBV7-9 to TRBJ2-7, with D unresolved. From germline, CDR1 is SEHNR and CDR2 FQNEAQ (reference sequence). The CDR3 extends over 13 amino acids. V shed 4 bases and J shed 6 bases, with 13 bases lying between them. CDR3 region: CASSSGLPPEQYF. The CDR3 DNA is TGTGCCAGCAGCTCCGGGCTCCCTCCCGAGCAGTACTTC.

The chain has TRBV6-5 and TRBJ1-3, with 9 bases aligning to TRBD1. The CDR3 runs 15 residues. J lost 4 bases, V lost 6 bases, and 7 bases had no gene match. Germline V gene lookup returns CDR1 MNHEY and CDR2 SVGAGI. In DNA form, the CDR3 reads TGTGCCAGCAGATGGACAGGGGACTTCGGAAACACCATATATTTT. It encodes CASRWTGDFGNTIYF.

The chain uses TRBV19 and TRBJ1-5, with unresolved D. The length of the CDR3 is 15 residues. V lost 1 base and J 6 bases, leaving 13 bases between the germline ends. The germline gives CDR1 LNHDA, CDR2 SQIVND (reference sequence). The CDR3, as DNA: TGTGCCAGTAGTATAGGTACTTTAGGAGGTCAGCCCCAGCATTTT. This encodes CASSIGTLGGQPQHF.

The V gene is TRBV2, the J gene TRBJ1-5, with no clear D. Germline assignment: CDR1 SNHLY and CDR2 FYNNEI. This CDR3 is built from 11 residues. V was shortened by 4 bases and J by 11 bases, with 9 bases between the two germline ends. The CDR3 DNA follows: TGTGCCAGCAGTGGACTCGCCGCCCAGCATTTT. This encodes CASSGLAAQHF.

This chain connects TRBV11-3 to TRBJ2-7; no clear D gene. The V gene's germline CDR1 is SGHNT and CDR2 YENEEA. V was shortened by 3 bases and J by 0 bases, with 3 bases between the two germline ends. The CDR3 has 12 residues. The CDR3 DNA sequence: TGTGCCAGCAGCTTGAGCTCCTACGAGCAGTACTTC. This codes for CASSLSSYEQYF. Variable domain in full (rest from reference TRBV11-3 and TRBJ2-7): EAGVVQSPRYKIIEKKQPVAFWCNPISGHNTLYWYLQNLGQGPELLIRYENEEAVDDSQLPKDRFSAERLKGVDSTLKIQPAELGDSAVYLCASSLSSYEQYFGPGTRLTVT.

The chain employs TRBV10-3 and TRBJ2-1, with 8 bases matching TRBD2. CDR3 length equals 14 residues. After removal of 6 bases from V and 6 bases from J, the junction contained 7 bases not matched to a gene. In germline, CDR1 is ENHRY, CDR2 SYGVKD. The CDR3, as DNA: TGTGCCATCAGACCGGGACTAGACATCAATGAGCAGTTCTTC. It codes for CAIRPGLDINEQFF.

Of note for this clone: Different DNA sequences within this sample yield the same CDR3. DNA of the CDR3: TGCGCCAGCAGCCAAGAGAGCTCCTACAATGAGCAGTTCTTC. Translating gives CASSQESSYNEQFF. J is TRBJ2-1 and V is TRBV4-1; D gene ambiguous. Germline-derived CDR1 and CDR2 are MGHRA and YSYEKL. Trimming stripped 0 bases from V and 0 bases from J, with 3 bases between. The CDR3 length is 14 residues.

The rearrangement uses TRBV2 and TRBJ2-7; D perhaps matches TRBD2 (5 bases). Per germline, CDR1 SNHLY and CDR2 FYNNEI. The CDR3 spans 15 residues. Trimming stripped 3 bases from V and 4 bases from J, with 16 bases between. The CDR3 spells CASSDALGSVYEQYF. The DNA of the CDR3 is TGTGCCAGCAGTGACGCACTAGGAAGTGTTTACGAGCAGTACTTC.

The chain recombines TRBV27 with TRBJ1-6; 8 bases match TRBD1. CDR1 and CDR2 from the germline V gene are MNHEY and SMNVEV (reference sequence). Germline trimming cut 7 bases from V and 9 bases from J; bases unmatched to any gene: 11. This CDR3 has 15 residues. The DNA for the CDR3 is TGTGCCAGCATGGGGCACAGGGGGGTTAGTTCACCCCTCCACTTT. The encoded protein is CASMGHRGVSSPLHF.

A single count supports this clone. This chain links TRBV27 with TRBJ1-2, with unresolved D. The length of the CDR3 is 13 residues. The germline V gene has CDR1 MNHEY and CDR2 SMNVEV (reference sequence). V was clipped by 2 bases and J by 2 bases, with 6 bases between them. In DNA, the CDR3 is TGTGCCAGCAGTTTAATGGGGAACTATGGCTACACCTTC. It translates to CASSLMGNYGYTF.